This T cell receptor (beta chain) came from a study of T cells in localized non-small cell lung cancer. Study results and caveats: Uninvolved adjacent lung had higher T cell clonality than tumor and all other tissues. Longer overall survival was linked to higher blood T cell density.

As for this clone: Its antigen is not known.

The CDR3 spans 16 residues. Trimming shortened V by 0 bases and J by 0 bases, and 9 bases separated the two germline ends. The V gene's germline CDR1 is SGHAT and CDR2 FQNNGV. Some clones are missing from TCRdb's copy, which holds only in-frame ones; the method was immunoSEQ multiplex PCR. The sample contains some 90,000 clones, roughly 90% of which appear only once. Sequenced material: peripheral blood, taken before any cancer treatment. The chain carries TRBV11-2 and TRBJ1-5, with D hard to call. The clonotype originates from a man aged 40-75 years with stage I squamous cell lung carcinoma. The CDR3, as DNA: TGTGCCAGCAGCTTAGACGGACCTTATAGCAATCAGCCCCAGCATTTT. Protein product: CASSLDGPYSNQPQHF.